The sequence of this T cell receptor beta chain was determined in a study of cytomegalovirus exposure and HLA in healthy donors (dated by TCRdb to 2016 to 2017). Turning to the overall study: According to a later analysis, the 120 or so validation repertoires were produced on the same platform as the approximately 600 repertoires of the first cohort. High-throughput TCR immunosequencing, statistical association of individual TCRs with disease status, and machine learning were combined to predict cytomegalovirus infection status. Besides the first cohort of more than 650 subjects, a separate validation cohort made up of over 100 different subjects was used. The study was designed to test whether signatures of past pathogen exposure could be identified by cataloging public T cell receptors. General findings and caveats noted by the study authors: A few of the identified cytomegalovirus-associated TCR beta chains were confirmed in vitro to be specific for cytomegalovirus antigens. Cytomegalovirus status was reported to be diagnosed by the classifier with high specificity and sensitivity in both the original and validation cohorts. The validation cohort had no HLA typing available for a later analysis, so co-occurrence within that cohort was assessed over all 120 or so repertoires. Most TCR sequences were observed very rarely across donors, whereas some public TCRs were present in many individuals. The authors suggested that the approach could potentially be extended to other disease states and immunological phenotypes. The study gave a list of more than 150 TCR beta chains associated with cytomegalovirus. Of the cluster scores, roughly 95% were above 0 in a later analysis, which found that TCRs clustered in the first cohort also tended to co-occur in the approximately 130 validation repertoires.

To note about this clone: The antigen this receptor binds is unknown. It has no much larger one-base neighbor in the sample; base qualities were not kept.

Separate from the roughly 650-subject first cohort, the validation cohort of 90 to 150 subjects was the group to which the donors belonged. From its cysteine to its phenylalanine, the CDR3 spans 14 amino acids. Left in the record is the CDR3 DNA by itself, 42 bases read in frame from the first base. According to the germline V gene, CDR1 reads SGHRS and CDR2 reads YFSETQ. From V the trimming removes 4 bases and from J it removes 7 bases, while the gene matches leave 5 bases of the junction unaccounted for. The library was generated by the immunoSEQ multiplex PCR assay. The study's own analysis went as follows. A statistical classification framework was built to diagnose cytomegalovirus status from the catalog of TCR beta chain sequences. TCRdb retrieved this table from immuneACCESS and kept in-frame rearrangements only. Not all clones are present; in checked studies, unresolved V genes account for under half, and no reason is known for the remainder. V, J and clone size reflect that table, while D and trimming were determined from the DNA. The sample includes 90,000 or so clones, with approximately 81% observed a single time. The ten largest clones represent roughly 22% of the sample.

The sequenced sample was PBMCs. The clonotype comes from a man aged 18-30 years in good health and CMV-seropositive. Recombination joined TRBV5-1 with TRBJ1-5; TRBD1 agrees with 10 junctional bases. The CDR3 protein is CASSLTGGQQPQHF. In nucleotides, the sequence is TGCGCCAGCAGCCTGACAGGGGGCCAACAGCCCCAGCATTTT. Here the CDR3 is joined to the reference TRBV5-1 and TRBJ1-5 genes, and the full variable domain is: KAGVTQTPRYLIKTRGQQVTLSCSPISGHRSVSWYQQTPGQGLQFLFEYFSETQRNKGNFPGRFSGRQFSNSRSEMNVSTLELGDSALYLCASSLTGGQQPQHFGDGTRLSIL.